This TCR beta chain was captured in a study of post-analysis software for immune sequencing data. Unique molecular identifiers had been added to the TCR beta cDNA libraries. Using its own MiXCR run on the PCR reads, TCRdb lists one record per CDR3 protein. The table includes 650,000 to 850,000 distinct CDR3 sequences, 35% to 55% detected once. CDR3 length: 17 residues. Germline CDR1 is LNHDA and CDR2 is SQIVND (reference sequence). Trimming shortened V by 7 bases and J by 4 bases, and 23 bases separated the two germline ends. This clonotype was seen only once. What it recognizes is unknown. Findings and caveats of the study: Patients used about 5 TRBV segments, including TRBV5-6, TRBV5-1 and TRBV20-1, more often than controls.

The source is a girl under 18 with multiple sclerosis. The chain carries TRBV19 and TRBJ2-1; D is perhaps TRBD2 (6 bases). Specimen: blood. The CDR3 nucleotides are TGTGCCAGTACGGGAGTAGACGGAGGGGACCTATACAATGAGCAGTTCTTC. Translating it yields CASTGVDGGDLYNEQFF.